The entry below describes one TCR beta chain. The sample originates from a study of shared clonotypes between healthy human individuals. The protocol was immunoSEQ multiplex PCR, while the TCRdb copy is restricted to in-frame clones and leaves out a portion. The data contain about 2.1 million clones, just over 90% of them singletons. CDR3 length: 13 amino acids. Germline V lookup: CDR1 SNHLY, CDR2 FYNNEI. V lost 1 base and J lost 4, with 7 bases in between. Naive CD8 isolation took CD45RO-negative cells positively selected for CCR7 and excluded terminally differentiated effector memory CD45RA+ cells. The gene calls are TRBV2 and TRBJ1-2, with D possibly being TRBD1 (5 bases). This receptor was identified in a man aged 18 to 30 in good health. Some clones in this sample may be carry-over from other donors' samples. The specimen was naive CD8+ T cells from PBMCs. This CDR3 is CASSEEGSYGYTF. The CDR3, as DNA: TGTGCCAGCAGTGAAGAGGGGAGCTATGGCTACACCTTC.